This T cell receptor (beta chain) was obtained from a study of early T cells in non-severe SARS-CoV-2 infection. Study background: Sequencing input comprised bulk RNA from unsorted whole blood; chain pairing was not available.

General observations from the study: The study's VDJdb matching favored anti-spike CD8 responses and missed private and CD4 specificities.

Unique molecular identifiers were added to individual cDNA molecules. TCRdb fed the 5' RACE reads into MiXCR, producing one record per CDR3 protein. The repertoire holds some 57,000 distinct CDR3 sequences, with roughly 8.7% as singletons. Per germline, CDR1 MNHEY and CDR2 SVGAGI. Trimming at V came to 5 bases and at J to 4 bases, leaving 6 bases not matched to a gene. The CDR3 runs to 15 residues. At least ten counts were recorded for this clonotype. Its antigen is as yet unknown. The V gene is TRBV6-5, the J gene TRBJ2-1, with 9 bases identical to TRBD2. The sequence was obtained from an adult who was a healthcare worker with PCR-confirmed SARS-CoV-2 infection or an uninfected control (not recorded which). The sample was whole blood, taken at baseline. DNA for the CDR3: TGTGCCAGCAGTGTAGCGGGAGACGGGTACAATGAGCAGTTCTTC. Translated, it gives CASSVAGDGYNEQFF.